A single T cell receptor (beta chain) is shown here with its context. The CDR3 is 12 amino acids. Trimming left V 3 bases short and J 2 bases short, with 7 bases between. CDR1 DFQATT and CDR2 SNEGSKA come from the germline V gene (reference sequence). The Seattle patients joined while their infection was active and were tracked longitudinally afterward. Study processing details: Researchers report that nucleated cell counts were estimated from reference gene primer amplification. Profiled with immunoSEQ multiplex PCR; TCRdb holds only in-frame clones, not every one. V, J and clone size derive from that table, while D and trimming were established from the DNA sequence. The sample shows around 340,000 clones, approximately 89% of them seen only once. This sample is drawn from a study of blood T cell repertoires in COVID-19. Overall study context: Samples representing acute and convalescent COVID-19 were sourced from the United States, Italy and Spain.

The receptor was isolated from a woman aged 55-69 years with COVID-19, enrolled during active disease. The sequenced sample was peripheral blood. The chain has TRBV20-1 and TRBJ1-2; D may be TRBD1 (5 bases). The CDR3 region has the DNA TGCAGTGCTAGTCGACAGAACTATGGCTACACCTTC. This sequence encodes CSASRQNYGYTF.